The T cell receptor (beta chain) under discussion was sequenced for a study of persistence of HIV-infected CD4 T cells. Details on this clone: The antigen remains unidentified.

Overlapping HIV-1 Gag 15-mer peptides at approximately 0.96 ug per peptide per mL were used. Memory cells lacking CD40L and CD69 with high CD45RO were sorted. With 3 bases removed from V and 8 bases from J, the gap between germline ends came to 10 bases. This CDR3 comprises 13 residues. Sequencing used immunoSEQ version 4 in survey mode. Template was genomic DNA at about 9.3 ng/uL, with up to roughly 1 ug used per sample. Libraries were prepared by immunoSEQ multiplex PCR; TCRdb keeps only in-frame clonotypes and omits some of them. This table holds roughly 32,000 clones, roughly 80% found once. The input for sequencing was CD4+ T cells sorted from PBMCs after roughly 19-hour stimulation, taken from a patient who received antiretroviral therapy. The sequence was obtained from an adult woman with HIV who was CMV-seropositive. The J gene is TRBJ2-2, the V gene TRBV12-3 or TRBV12-4, with D hard to call. The CDR3 region has the DNA TGTGCCAGCAGTTTTCACTTTCGGGGGGAGCTGTTTTTT. The encoded protein is CASSFHFRGELFF.